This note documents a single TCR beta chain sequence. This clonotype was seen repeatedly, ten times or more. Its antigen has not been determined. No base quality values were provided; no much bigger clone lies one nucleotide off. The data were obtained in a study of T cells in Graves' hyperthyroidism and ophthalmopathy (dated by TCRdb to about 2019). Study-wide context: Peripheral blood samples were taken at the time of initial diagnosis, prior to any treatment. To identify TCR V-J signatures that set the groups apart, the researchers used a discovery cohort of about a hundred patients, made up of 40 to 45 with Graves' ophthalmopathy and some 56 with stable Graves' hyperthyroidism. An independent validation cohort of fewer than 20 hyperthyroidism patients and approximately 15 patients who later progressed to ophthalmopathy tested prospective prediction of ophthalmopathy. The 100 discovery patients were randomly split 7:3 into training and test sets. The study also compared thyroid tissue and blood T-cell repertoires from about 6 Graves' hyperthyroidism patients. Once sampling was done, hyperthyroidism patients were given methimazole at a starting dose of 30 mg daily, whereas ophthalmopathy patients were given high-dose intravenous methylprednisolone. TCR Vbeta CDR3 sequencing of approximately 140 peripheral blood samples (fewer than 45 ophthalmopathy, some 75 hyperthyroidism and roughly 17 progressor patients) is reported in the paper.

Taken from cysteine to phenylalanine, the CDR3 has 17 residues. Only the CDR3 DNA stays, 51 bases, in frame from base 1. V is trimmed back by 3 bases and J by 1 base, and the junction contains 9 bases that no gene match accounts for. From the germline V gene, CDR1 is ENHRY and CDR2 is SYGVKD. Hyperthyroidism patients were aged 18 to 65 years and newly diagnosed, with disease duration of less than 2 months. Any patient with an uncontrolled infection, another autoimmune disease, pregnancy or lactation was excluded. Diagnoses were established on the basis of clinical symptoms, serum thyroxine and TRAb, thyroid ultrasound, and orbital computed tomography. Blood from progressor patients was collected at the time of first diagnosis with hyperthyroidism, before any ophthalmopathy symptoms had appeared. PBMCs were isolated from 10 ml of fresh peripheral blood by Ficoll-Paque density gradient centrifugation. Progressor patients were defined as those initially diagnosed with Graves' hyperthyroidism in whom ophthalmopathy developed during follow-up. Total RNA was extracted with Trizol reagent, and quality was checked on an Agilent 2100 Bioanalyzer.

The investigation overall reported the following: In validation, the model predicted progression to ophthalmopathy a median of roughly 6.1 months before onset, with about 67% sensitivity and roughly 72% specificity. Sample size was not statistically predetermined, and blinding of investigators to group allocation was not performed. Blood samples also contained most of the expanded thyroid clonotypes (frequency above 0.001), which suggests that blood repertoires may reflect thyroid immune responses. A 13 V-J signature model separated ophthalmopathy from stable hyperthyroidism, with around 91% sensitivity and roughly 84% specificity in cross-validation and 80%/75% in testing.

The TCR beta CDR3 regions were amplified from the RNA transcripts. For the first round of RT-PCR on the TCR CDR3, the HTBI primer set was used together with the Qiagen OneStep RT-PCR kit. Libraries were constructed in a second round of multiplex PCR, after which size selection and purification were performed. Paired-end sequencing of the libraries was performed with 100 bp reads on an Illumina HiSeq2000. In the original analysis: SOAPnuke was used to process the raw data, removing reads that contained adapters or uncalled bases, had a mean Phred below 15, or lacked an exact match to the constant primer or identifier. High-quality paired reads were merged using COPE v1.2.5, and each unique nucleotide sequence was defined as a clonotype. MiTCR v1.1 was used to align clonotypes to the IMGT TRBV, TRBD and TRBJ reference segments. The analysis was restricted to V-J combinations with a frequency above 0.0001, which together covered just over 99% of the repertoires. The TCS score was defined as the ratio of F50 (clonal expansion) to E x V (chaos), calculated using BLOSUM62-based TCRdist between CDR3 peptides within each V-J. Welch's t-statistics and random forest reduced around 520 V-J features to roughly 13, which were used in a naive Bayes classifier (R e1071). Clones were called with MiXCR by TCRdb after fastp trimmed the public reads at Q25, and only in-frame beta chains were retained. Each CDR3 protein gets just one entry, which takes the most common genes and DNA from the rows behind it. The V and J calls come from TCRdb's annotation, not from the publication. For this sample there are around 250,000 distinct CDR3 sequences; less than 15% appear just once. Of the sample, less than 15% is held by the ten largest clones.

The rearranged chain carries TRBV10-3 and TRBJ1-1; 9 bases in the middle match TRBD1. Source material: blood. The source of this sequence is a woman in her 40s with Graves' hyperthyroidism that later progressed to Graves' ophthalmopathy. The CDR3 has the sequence CAISDPGTGRRNTEAFF. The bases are TGTGCCATCAGTGATCCGGGGACAGGGAGGAGGAACACTGAAGCTTTCTTT.